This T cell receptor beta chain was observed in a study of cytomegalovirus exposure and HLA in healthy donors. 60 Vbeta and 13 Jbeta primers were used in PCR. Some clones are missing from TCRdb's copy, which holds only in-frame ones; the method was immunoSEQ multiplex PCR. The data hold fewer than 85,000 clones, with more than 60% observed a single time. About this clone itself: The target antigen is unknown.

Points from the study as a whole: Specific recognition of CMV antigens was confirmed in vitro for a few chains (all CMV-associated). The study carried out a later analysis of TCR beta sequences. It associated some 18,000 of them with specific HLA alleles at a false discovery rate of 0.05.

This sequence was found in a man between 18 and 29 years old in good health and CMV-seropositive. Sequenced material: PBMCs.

The DNA for the CDR3 is TGTGCCACCGGGCAGGGATTAATGAACACTGAAGCTTTCTTT. The encoded protein is CATGQGLMNTEAFF. V gene TRBV15 combines with J gene TRBJ1-1, with D possibly TRBD1 on 5 matching bases. The CDR3 has 14 residues. V dropped 8 bases and J dropped 0 bases, with 13 bases sitting between them. Germline-derived CDR1 and CDR2 are LNHNV and YYDKDF (reference sequence).